The 31 T cell receptor beta chains below were found in one sample sequenced in a study of blood T cell repertoires in COVID-19. Here immunoSEQ multiplex PCR was the method, and the copy in TCRdb shows in-frame clones only, minus some. The sample shows some 150,000 clones, under 90% of them seen only once. Sequencing used peripheral blood. The receptor set was obtained from a human donor in a cohort sampled during active COVID-19.

V usage is TRBV12-3 or TRBV12-4 and J usage is TRBJ2-3, with unresolved D. The CDR3 has 12 residues. The germline V and J ends were trimmed by 2 bases and 6 bases, with 6 bases remaining between them. The CDR3 DNA reads as TGTGCCAGCAGTTTAAACGGGGATACGCAGTATTTT. It yields the protein CASSLNGDTQYF.

This rearrangement joins TRBV19 to TRBJ2-3; a possible D gene is TRBD2 (7 bases). V was cut by 6 bases and J by 3 bases, with 13 bases left in between. This CDR3 contains 14 residues. Germline V gene sequence: CDR1 LNHDA, CDR2 SQIVND (reference sequence). The CDR3 coding sequence is TGTGCCAGTAGGGGGGGGGCATTAACAGATACGCAGTATTTT. Translating gives CASRGGALTDTQYF. Using reference TRBV19 and TRBJ2-3 for the parts outside the CDR3, the full variable domain is DGGITQSPKYLFRKEGQNVTLSCEQNLNHDAMYWYRQDPGQGLRLIYYSQIVNDFQKGDIAEGYSVSREKKESFPLTVTSAQKNPTAFYLCASRGGALTDTQYFGPGTRLTVL.

The chain links TRBV7-8 to TRBJ2-1; TRBD2 is a possible D gene (7 bases). Germline CDR1 and CDR2: SGHVS and FQNEAQ. Trimming removed 3 bases from V and 8 bases from J, with 23 bases in between. The CDR3 covers 17 residues. The CDR3 spells CASSFPLGGGGQDEQFF. In nucleotides, the CDR3 is TGTGCCAGCAGCTTCCCCCTAGGTGGGGGGGGCCAGGATGAGCAGTTCTTC.

This chain joins TRBV3-1 (or the pseudogene TRBV3-2) and TRBJ2-6; perhaps TRBD1 as D (6 bases). Trimming shortened V by 10 bases and J by 1 base, and 14 bases separated the two germline ends. This CDR3 spans 15 amino acids. Germline V CDR1 and CDR2: LGHDT, YNNKEL (reference sequence). The CDR3 here is CATRQVRSGANVLTF. The DNA for the CDR3 is TGTGCCACCCGACAGGTTCGATCTGGGGCCAACGTCCTGACTTTC.

This chain uses TRBV7-9 with TRBJ1-3, with a tentative D call TRBD1 (6 bases). The germline V and J ends were trimmed by 5 bases and 0 bases, with 14 bases remaining between them. Germline CDR1 and CDR2: SEHNR and FQNEAQ (reference sequence). CDR3 length equals 16 residues. The CDR3 DNA is TGTGCCAGCAGCCCGCAACAGGGTGTCTCTGGAAACACCATATATTTT. Translation: CASSPQQGVSGNTIYF. The variable domain in full, completed from reference TRBV7-9 and TRBJ1-3, reads DTGVSQNPRHKITKRGQNVTFRCDPISEHNRLYWYRQTLGQGPEFLTYFQNEAQLEKSRLLSDRFSAERPKGSFSTLEIQRTEQGDSAMYLCASSPQQGVSGNTIYFGEGSWLTVV.

The CDR3 loop reads CASSQGGTGSSYNSPLHF. The CDR3 bases are TGCGCCAGCAGCCAAGGGGGAACAGGGAGCTCCTATAATTCACCCCTCCACTTT. The chain links TRBV4-1 to TRBJ1-6, with D perhaps TRBD1 (6 bases). Germline V gene lookup returns CDR1 MGHRA and CDR2 YSYEKL. V dropped 1 base and J dropped 0 bases, with 13 bases sitting between them. The CDR3 totals 18 residues.

V and J are TRBV6-2 or TRBV6-3 and TRBJ2-7; 7 bases map to TRBD1. Unmatched junction bases numbered 6, after V lost 2 bases and J lost 5 bases. Germline assignment: CDR1 MNHEY and CDR2 SVGEGT. The CDR3 length is 14 residues. The CDR3 DNA follows: TGTGCCAGCAGTTACGTCCGACAGGGCGACGAGCAGTACTTC. It encodes CASSYVRQGDEQYF.

V usage is TRBV6-1 and J usage is TRBJ2-7; 7 nucleotides line up with TRBD1. V lost 0 bases to trimming and J lost 3 bases; unmatched junction nucleotides: 5. This CDR3 contains 15 residues. CDR1 and CDR2 (germline): MNHNS, SASEGT. For the CDR3, the DNA is TGTGCCAGCAGTGAAGCACGGACAGGCGACTACGAGCAGTACTTC. Translation gives CASSEARTGDYEQYF.

This clone showed up just once. This chain joins TRBV2 and TRBJ2-1; 12 bases map to TRBD2. V lost 6 bases to trimming and J lost 6 bases; unmatched junction nucleotides: 6. Germline-derived CDR1 and CDR2 are SNHLY and FYNNEI. This CDR3 spans 15 amino acids. The CDR3 DNA follows: TGTGCCAGCAGCGCTGGACTAGCGGGGATCAATGAGCAGTTCTTC. It is translated as CASSAGLAGINEQFF.

This chain joins TRBV11-3 and TRBJ2-3; possible D gene TRBD2, 7 bases. V was clipped by 1 base and J by 6 bases, with 14 bases between them. Germline CDR1 is SGHNT and CDR2 is YENEEA. The CDR3 totals 15 residues. The CDR3, as DNA: TGTGCCAGCAGCTTAGCCGTCGGGGGGCAGGATACGCAGTATTTT. Translating it yields CASSLAVGGQDTQYF.

This sequence joins TRBV2 and TRBJ1-2; the D gene is possibly TRBD1 (6 bases). Trimming cost V 8 bases and J 1 base, with 17 bases left between them. Germline values: CDR1 SNHLY, CDR2 FYNNEI. The CDR3 has 15 residues. CDR3 sequence: CASFRGGGVNYGYTF. CDR3 DNA: TGTGCCAGCTTCAGGGGCGGAGGTGTTAACTATGGCTACACCTTC.

This chain connects TRBV27 to TRBJ2-3, with 7 nucleotides matching TRBD2. The CDR3 has 15 residues. V lost 2 bases, J lost 3 bases, and 5 bases stayed unmatched. From germline, CDR1 is MNHEY and CDR2 SMNVEV (reference sequence). The CDR3 spells CASSLRTSITDTQYF. The CDR3 DNA reads TGTGCCAGCAGTTTACGGACTAGTATAACAGATACGCAGTATTTT.

The V call is TRBV18, the J call TRBJ2-7; D possibly corresponds to TRBD1 (6 bases). The CDR3 has 14 residues. The V and J ends lost 3 bases and 4 bases respectively, with 13 bases between them. CDR1 and CDR2 from the germline V gene are KGHSH and LQKENI. The CDR3 sequence: CASSPGHGGYEQYF. As DNA, the CDR3 is TGTGCCAGCTCACCGGGACATGGCGGTTACGAGCAGTACTTC.

The chain carries TRBV6-5 and TRBJ2-2; 10 bases agree with TRBD1. Germline CDR1 is MNHEY and CDR2 is SVGAGI. This CDR3 has 16 amino acids. V gave up 1 base and J gave up 6 bases; unmatched junction bases: 5. CDR3 residues: CASSYLGQGKSGELFF. Written as DNA, the CDR3 is TGTGCCAGCAGTTACTTGGGACAGGGGAAATCCGGGGAGCTGTTTTTT.

The genes are TRBV10-3 and TRBJ1-2; D perhaps matches TRBD1 (6 bases). Germline assignment: CDR1 ENHRY and CDR2 SYGVKD. The length of the CDR3 is 10 residues. V shed 8 bases and J shed 6 bases, with 7 bases lying between them. The CDR3 DNA reads as TGTGCCATCCGACAGGATGGCTACACCTTC. Translating it yields CAIRQDGYTF.

This chain links TRBV10-1 with TRBJ2-2; TRBD2 is a possible D gene (6 bases). V dropped 0 bases and J dropped 0 bases, with 11 bases sitting between them. The CDR3 covers 17 residues. The germline gives CDR1 WNHNN, CDR2 SYGVQD (reference sequence). CDR3 sequence reads: CASSESGSGPNTGELFF. The CDR3 coding sequence is TGCGCCAGCAGTGAGTCTGGTAGCGGCCCGAACACCGGGGAGCTGTTTTTT.

The V gene is TRBV3-1 (or the pseudogene TRBV3-2), the J gene TRBJ1-5; 8 positions agree with TRBD1. After removal of 0 bases from V and 4 bases from J, the junction contained 5 bases not matched to a gene. The V gene's germline CDR1 is LGHDT and CDR2 YNNKEL (reference sequence). This CDR3 spans 16 amino acids. The CDR3 reads CASSQDLTGANQPQHF. DNA of the CDR3: TGTGCCAGCAGCCAAGATCTGACAGGGGCGAATCAGCCCCAGCATTTT.

The rearrangement links TRBV5-1 to TRBJ1-2; possibly TRBD1 for D (6 bases). Germline loops: CDR1 SGHRS, CDR2 YFSETQ. The CDR3 is made up of 15 amino acids. Trimming removed 4 bases at V and 0 bases at J, with 13 bases between. The CDR3 bases are TGCGCCAGCAGCCTTACCGACAGGACTAACTATGGCTACACCTTC. It codes for CASSLTDRTNYGYTF.

The gene calls are TRBV5-5 and TRBJ2-3; TRBD2 is a possible D gene (5 bases). CDR1 SGHKS and CDR2 YYEKEE come from the germline V gene (reference sequence). Trimming removed 4 bases from V and 4 bases from J, with 16 bases in between. This CDR3 region has 15 residues. The CDR3 reads CASSASRTGADTQYF. The DNA of the CDR3 is TGTGCCAGCAGCGCTTCCCGCACCGGGGCAGATACGCAGTATTTT.

V and J are TRBV11-3 and TRBJ2-2, with D uncertain. The CDR3 has 15 residues. The germline CDR1 and CDR2 sequences are SGHNT and YENEEA. Trimming left V 5 bases short and J 1 base short, with 11 bases between. The DNA of the CDR3 is TGTGCCAGCAGCAGCCGGGTCCTGAACACCGGGGAGCTGTTTTTT. The encoded protein is CASSSRVLNTGELFF.

The chain recombines TRBV5-5 with TRBJ2-1; 12 positions match TRBD1. From germline, CDR1 is SGHKS and CDR2 YYEKEE (reference sequence). This CDR3 region has 19 residues. J gave up 0 bases and V 4 bases, and 11 bases lay outside the gene matches. CDR3 sequence reads: CASSQVGTGGPSSYNEQFF. The CDR3 region has the DNA TGTGCCAGCAGCCAGGTTGGGACAGGGGGCCCCAGCTCCTACAATGAGCAGTTCTTC.

This rearrangement joins TRBV6-2 or TRBV6-3 to TRBJ1-1; weak D call: TRBD1 (5 bases). This CDR3 region has 14 residues. Germline V gene sequence: CDR1 MNHEY, CDR2 SVGEGT. V was cut by 0 bases and J by 4 bases, with 9 bases left in between. CDR3 nucleotides: TGTGCCAGCAGTTACTCATCCGGGGGCACTGAAGCTTTCTTT. It is translated as CASSYSSGGTEAFF.

V is TRBV19 and J is TRBJ2-5, with D maybe TRBD1 (6 bases). V shed 4 bases and J shed 3 bases, with 9 bases lying between them. Germline loops: CDR1 LNHDA, CDR2 SQIVND (reference sequence). CDR3 size: 13 residues. Here the CDR3 reads CASSRGHEETQYF. CDR3 in DNA: TGTGCCAGTAGTAGGGGACACGAAGAGACCCAGTACTTC.

This sequence joins TRBV7-2 and TRBJ1-2, with a weak D call TRBD1 (6 bases). V shed 2 bases and J shed 0 bases, with 7 bases lying between them. There are 14 residues in the CDR3. Per germline, CDR1 SGHTA and CDR2 FQGNSA. The CDR3 region is CASSLTGPNYGYTF. The CDR3 bases are TGTGCCAGCAGCTTAACAGGGCCTAACTATGGCTACACCTTC.

This chain uses TRBV6-1 with TRBJ1-5; possible D gene TRBD1, 5 bases. The CDR3 runs 13 residues. CDR1 and CDR2 (germline): MNHNS, SASEGT. V lost 3 bases, J lost 4 bases, and 7 bases lay in between. The DNA for the CDR3 is TGTGCCAGCAGTGAGACAGCGAATCAGCCCCAGCATTTT. This translates into CASSETANQPQHF.

V usage is TRBV18 and J usage is TRBJ2-1, with 12 bases identical to TRBD1. Unmatched junction bases numbered 10, after V lost 2 bases and J lost 8 bases. This CDR3 is built from 17 residues. Germline V gene data show CDR1 as KGHSH and CDR2 as LQKENI. Here the CDR3 reads CASSPGTGGRGVHEQFF. DNA for the CDR3: TGTGCCAGCTCACCAGGGACAGGGGGCCGAGGTGTCCATGAGCAGTTCTTC. Supplemented by reference TRBV18 and TRBJ2-1, the full variable domain reads NAGVMQNPRHLVRRRGQEARLRCSPMKGHSHVYWYRQLPEEGLKFMVYLQKENIIDESGMPKERFSAEFPKEGPSILRIQQVVRGDSAAYFCASSPGTGGRGVHEQFFGPGTRLTVL.

The rearrangement links TRBV6-5 to TRBJ1-1; the D gene is possibly TRBD1 (6 bases). The CDR3 consists of 15 residues. The germline CDR1 and CDR2 sequences are MNHEY and SVGAGI. Trimming pared 6 bases from V and 2 bases from J, leaving 16 bases between. This chain's CDR3 is CASRRTETTNTEAFF. CDR3 coding DNA: TGTGCCAGCAGGCGGACAGAAACTACTAACACTGAAGCTTTCTTT.

This clone has a single count. This chain uses TRBV2 with TRBJ1-5; possibly TRBD1 for D (6 bases). Germline CDR1 reads SNHLY; CDR2 reads FYNNEI. Trimming left V 4 bases short and J 7 bases short, with 23 bases between. This CDR3 has 17 residues. The CDR3 bases are TGTGCCAGCAGTGTTTTACACACAGGGATCTTTAGCCAGCCCCAGCATTTT. It is translated as CASSVLHTGIFSQPQHF.

The V gene is TRBV9, the J gene TRBJ1-1; a possible D gene is TRBD1 (6 bases). The CDR3 has 19 amino acids. V was pared by 4 bases and J by 0 bases, with 25 bases between. Germline V gene lookup returns CDR1 SGDLS and CDR2 YYNGEE. CDR3 residues: CASSPGGGPLSLMNTEAFF. In nucleotides, the CDR3 is TGTGCCAGCAGCCCCGGGGGGGGGCCTTTGTCCCTTATGAACACTGAAGCTTTCTTT.

The V and J genes are TRBV6-6 and TRBJ1-1; TRBD1 matches 9 bases. The CDR3 runs 17 residues. Germline CDR1 reads MNHNY; CDR2 reads SVGAGI (reference sequence). The V gene end was trimmed by 5 bases and the J gene end by 0 bases; junction bases not matched to a gene: 10. CDR3 in DNA: TGTGCCAGCAGTCCACTAGGACAGGGGAGGATGAACACTGAAGCTTTCTTT. This sequence encodes CASSPLGQGRMNTEAFF.

The table lists this clone with a count of one. The chain has TRBV27 and TRBJ2-6, with no clear D. The germline CDR1 and CDR2 sequences are MNHEY and SMNVEV (reference sequence). The CDR3 has 19 amino acids. V was shortened by 5 bases and J by 4 bases, with 24 bases between the two germline ends. The CDR3 nucleotides read TGTGCCAGCAGTACCCGTTGGTCTTTAAGAGATCTGGGGGCCAACGTCCTGACTTTC. Protein sequence: CASSTRWSLRDLGANVLTF.